These T cell receptor delta chains were read from a single sample in a study of gamma delta lymphoproliferative disorders and STAT genes. TCRdb reanalysed the multiplex PCR reads with CATT. This sample has several thousand delta-chain clones, with 1% found just once. Sequencing was carried out using blood. The receptor source for this set is a human donor in good health. The CDR3 runs from the conserved cysteine through the conserved F or W. Each record gives: J gene, clone size, V gene, D gene, CDR3 DNA, CDR3 protein. A D gene is named only where the DNA matches it firmly. The size entry is marked missing in some rows and otherwise reads once, few, many or a size class.

TRDJ1 medium-sized TRDV1 - TGTGCTCTTGGCAGTAGGACCGATAAACTCATCTTT CALGSRTDKLIF
TRDJ1 medium-sized TRDV2 TRDD3 TGTGCCTGTGACGTGGTAAGGTTGCCTTCTGCCGGGGGATACGATGGCTTCGGGGATAAACTCATCTTT CACDVVRLPSAGGYDGFGDKLIF
TRDJ1 medium-sized TRDV3 TRDD3 TGTGCCTTTTTGGCCTATCTGGGCTGGGGGATCGAGGCGTACACCGATAAACTCATCTTT CAFLAYLGWGIEAYTDKLIF
TRDJ1 large TRDV2 - TGTGCCTGTGACACCCTCCGAGGGGAAACCGATAAACTCATCTTT CACDTLRGETDKLIF
TRDJ1 medium-sized TRDV1 TRDD3 TGTGCTCTTGGGGAATTCCGTCGGGGGATACGCGAAGAAACCGATAAACTCATCTTT CALGEFRRGIREETDKLIF
TRDJ1 - TRDV2 TRDD3 TGTGCCTGTGACATAATTGGGGGATACACCGATAAACTCATCTTT CACDIIGGYTDKLIF
TRDJ1 medium-sized TRDV1 TRDD3 TGTGCTCTTGGGGAACTGGTCGTCCTACGCTGGGGGATACGCGGGTTCGCCGATAAACTCATCTTT CALGELVVLRWGIRGFADKLIF
TRDJ1 large TRDV2 TRDD3 TGTGCCTGTGACAAGTTAACTGGGGGCCAGCAGACCGATAAACTCATCTTT CACDKLTGGQQTDKLIF
TRDJ1 - TRDV2 TRDD3 TGTGCCTGTGACTCTGTACACACTGGGGGATGCGAGGGAGGAGTCACCGATAAACTCATCTTT CACDSVHTGGCEGGVTDKLIF
TRDJ1 medium-sized TRDV2 TRDD3 TGTGCCTGCGAAAGCCTGGGGGATAAGGCCGATAAACTCATCTTT CACESLGDKADKLIF
TRDJ1 medium-sized TRDV2 TRDD3 TGTGCCTGTGACACTCTGGGGTCTTCCCGCCTACTGGGGGACAAGGGAGCCGATAAACTCATCTTT CACDTLGSSRLLGDKGADKLIF
TRDJ1 large TRDV2 TRDD3 TGTGCCTGTGACCAATTGGGGATACTCACCGATAAACTCATCTTT CACDQLGILTDKLIF
TRDJ1 - TRDV2 TRDD3 TGTGCCTGTGACACCGTTGATCTGGGGGATAGTGGAGATAAACTCATCTTT CACDTVDLGDSGDKLIF
TRDJ3 few TRDV2 TRDD3 TGTGCCTGTGACATACTGGGGGATAGCTCCTGGGACACCCGACAGATGTTTTTC CACDILGDSSWDTRQMFF
TRDJ1 few TRDV1 TRDD3 TGTGCTCTTGGGGAATCTTCCCGCTGGGGGATGCGAGAAGAGTGCACCGATAAGCTCATCTTT CALGESSRWGMREECTDKLIF
TRDJ1 medium-sized TRDV3 - TGTGCCTTTTGGGATTATACCCCCGATAAACTCATCTTT CAFWDYTPDKLIF
TRDJ1 medium-sized TRDV2 TRDD3 TGTGCCTGTGACACCCTACTGGGGGATACGGGCACCGATAAACTCATCTTT CACDTLLGDTGTDKLIF
TRDJ1 medium-sized TRDV3 - TGTGCCTCCCCGCTCACTATTCCCGGGAGGGATTTGTACACCGATAAACTCATCTTT CASPLTIPGRDLYTDKLIF
TRDJ2 many TRDV1 TRDD3 TGTGCTCTTGGGGAACCTCTACGGTCTGGGGGATACCCGTTGACAGCACAACTCTTCTTT CALGEPLRSGGYPLTAQLFF
TRDJ1 large TRDV2 - TGTGCCTGTGACTCCGTAGGAGGGGGAGAGAACACCGATAAACTCATCTTT CACDSVGGGENTDKLIF
TRDJ3 medium-sized TRDV2 TRDD3 TGTGCCTGTGACACCGTACTGGGGGATACGGCAAGCTCCTGGGACACCCGACAGATGTTTTTC CACDTVLGDTASSWDTRQMFF
TRDJ1 large TRDV2 TRDD3 TGTGCCTGTGACCCCGTCCTGGGGGATAGGGACATCCGATACACCGATAAACTCATCTTT CACDPVLGDRDIRYTDKLIF